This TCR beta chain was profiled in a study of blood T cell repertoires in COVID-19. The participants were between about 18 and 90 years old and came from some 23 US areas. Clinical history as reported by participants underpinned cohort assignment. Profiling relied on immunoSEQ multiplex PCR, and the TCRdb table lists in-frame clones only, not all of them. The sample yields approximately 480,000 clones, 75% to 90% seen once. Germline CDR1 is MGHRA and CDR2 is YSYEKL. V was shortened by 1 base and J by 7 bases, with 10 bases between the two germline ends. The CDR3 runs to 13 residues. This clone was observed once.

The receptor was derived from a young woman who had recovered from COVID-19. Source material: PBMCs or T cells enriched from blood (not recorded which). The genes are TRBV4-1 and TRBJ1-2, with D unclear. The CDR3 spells CASSQALAGGYTF. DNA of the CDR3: TGCGCCAGCAGCCAAGCACTGGCGGGTGGCTACACCTTC.